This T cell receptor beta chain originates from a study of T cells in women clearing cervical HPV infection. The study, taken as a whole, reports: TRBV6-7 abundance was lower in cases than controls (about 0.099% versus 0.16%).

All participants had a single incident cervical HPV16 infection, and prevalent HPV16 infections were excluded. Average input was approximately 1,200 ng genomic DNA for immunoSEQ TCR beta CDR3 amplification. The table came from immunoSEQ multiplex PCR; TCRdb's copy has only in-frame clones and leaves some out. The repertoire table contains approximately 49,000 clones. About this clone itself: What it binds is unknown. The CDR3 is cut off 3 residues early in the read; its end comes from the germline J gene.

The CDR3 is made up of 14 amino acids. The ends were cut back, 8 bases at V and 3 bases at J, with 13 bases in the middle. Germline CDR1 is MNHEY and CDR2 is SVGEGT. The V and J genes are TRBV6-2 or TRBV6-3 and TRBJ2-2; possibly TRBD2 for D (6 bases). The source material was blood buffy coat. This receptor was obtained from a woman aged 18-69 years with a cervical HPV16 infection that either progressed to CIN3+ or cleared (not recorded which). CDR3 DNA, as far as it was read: TGTGCCAGCGGCCTACTAGCTCACACCGGGGAG. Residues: CASGLLAHTGE. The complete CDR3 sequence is CASGLLAHTGELFF.